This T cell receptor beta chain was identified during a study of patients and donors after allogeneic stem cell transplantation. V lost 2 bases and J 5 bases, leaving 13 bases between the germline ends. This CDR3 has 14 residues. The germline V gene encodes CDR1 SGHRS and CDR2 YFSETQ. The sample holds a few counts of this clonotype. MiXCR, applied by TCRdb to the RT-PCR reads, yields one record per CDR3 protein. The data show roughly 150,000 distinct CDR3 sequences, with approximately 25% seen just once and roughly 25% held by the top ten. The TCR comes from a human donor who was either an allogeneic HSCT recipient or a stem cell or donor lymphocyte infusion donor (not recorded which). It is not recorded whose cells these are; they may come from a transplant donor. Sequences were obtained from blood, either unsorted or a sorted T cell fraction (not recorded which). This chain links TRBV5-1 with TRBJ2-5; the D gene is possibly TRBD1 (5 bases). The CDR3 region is CASSFAGALETQYF. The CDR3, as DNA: TGCGCCAGCAGCTTTGCTGGGGCACTGGAGACCCAGTACTTC.